Below are 19 T cell receptor beta chains sequenced from a single sample in a study of the immune and genomic landscape of osteosarcoma. Only in-frame clones appear in the TCRdb table, and some are missing; sequencing was by immunoSEQ multiplex PCR. Among more than 600 clones listed, approximately 80% were seen once. Sequenced sample: primary tumor tissue from the femur. All receptors derive from a man aged 25 to 40 with osteosarcoma.

The rearrangement uses TRBV29-1 and TRBJ1-2; D is perhaps TRBD1 (6 bases). V gave up 6 bases and J gave up 8 bases, with 10 bases separating them. Germline CDR1 is SQVTM and CDR2 is ANQGSEA. This CDR3 is 10 amino acids long. The CDR3 bases are TGCAGCGTCGACCAGGGGGGCTACACCTTC. This encodes CSVDQGGYTF.

This rearrangement joins TRBV4-3 to TRBJ2-3, with 9 bases matching TRBD2. CDR1 is LGHNA, CDR2 YSLEER, per germline. V gave up 0 bases and J gave up 4 bases; unmatched junction bases: 2. CDR3 length equals 15 residues. The CDR3 region is CASSQERGGSDTQYF. The CDR3 DNA reads as TGCGCCAGCAGCCAAGAGCGGGGGGGCTCAGATACGCAGTATTTT.

V and J are TRBV5-4 and TRBJ2-3, with D perhaps TRBD1 (6 bases). Trimming cost V 0 bases and J 8 bases, with 13 bases left between them. CDR1 is SGHNT and CDR2 is YYREEE in the germline V gene (reference sequence). CDR3 size: 14 residues. The CDR3 spells CASSLVGAWGTQYF. DNA of the CDR3: TGTGCCAGCAGCTTGGTGGGGGCTTGGGGTACGCAGTATTTT.

V gene TRBV30 combines with J gene TRBJ1-1; 9 bases agree with TRBD1. CDR1 GTSNPN and CDR2 SVGIG come from the germline V gene (reference sequence). V lost 2 bases to trimming and J lost 11 bases; unmatched junction nucleotides: 15. CDR3 length: 15 amino acids. In DNA, the CDR3 is TGTGCCTGGAGTTTTCCCGACAGGGGGGAACTAAATGCTTTCTTT. As protein: CAWSFPDRGELNAFF.

The V call is TRBV19, the J call TRBJ1-2, with TRBD1 matching 7 bases. Germline values: CDR1 LNHDA, CDR2 SQIVND (reference sequence). Trimming removed 0 bases from V and 4 bases from J; junction bases left unmatched: 14. The CDR3 runs to 18 residues. The CDR3 here is CASSIDSAPSTGAYGYTF. The CDR3 DNA sequence: TGTGCCAGTAGTATAGATTCGGCCCCATCAACAGGGGCCTATGGCTACACCTTC. Complete variable domain (other parts from reference TRBV19 and TRBJ1-2): DGGITQSPKYLFRKEGQNVTLSCEQNLNHDAMYWYRQDPGQGLRLIYYSQIVNDFQKGDIAEGYSVSREKKESFPLTVTSAQKNPTAFYLCASSIDSAPSTGAYGYTFGSGTRLTVV.

The V and J genes are TRBV6-4 and TRBJ2-1; 7 bases are shared with TRBD2. CDR1 is MRHNA, CDR2 SNTAGT, per germline. V lost 3 bases, J lost 1 base, and 3 bases stayed unmatched. This CDR3 is 15 amino acids long. DNA of the CDR3: TGTGCCAGCAGTGAGGGCGGGGGTTCCTACAATGAGCAGTTCTTC. Protein: CASSEGGGSYNEQFF.

This chain connects TRBV6-5 to TRBJ1-6; 8 bases are a match to TRBD1. The germline V gene encodes CDR1 MNHEY and CDR2 SVGAGI. The CDR3 runs 16 residues. V trimming: 6 bases; J trimming: 4 bases; junction bases outside the gene matches: 8. The CDR3 DNA is TGTGCCAGCAGATACAGGGGGGTGCGATATAATTCACCCCTCCACTTT. Amino acid sequence: CASRYRGVRYNSPLHF.

The CDR3 DNA reads TGTGCCAGCAGTGTAAGAGGGATGGGGGAGCAGTTCTTC. This translates into CASSVRGMGEQFF. The chain carries TRBV2 and TRBJ2-1; perhaps TRBD2 as D (5 bases). Germline CDR1 and CDR2: SNHLY and FYNNEI. V was cut by 4 bases and J by 10 bases, with 14 bases left in between. This CDR3 is built from 13 residues.

The chain combines TRBV7-9 with TRBJ1-2; no clear D. V lost 1 base to trimming and J lost 7 bases, with 10 bases between them. Germline CDR1 reads SEHNR; CDR2 reads FQNEAQ (reference sequence). The CDR3 totals 13 residues. For the CDR3, the DNA is TGTGCCAGCAGCTTAGTTCCCGGGTCTGGCTACACCTTC. Translation gives CASSLVPGSGYTF.

The genes are TRBV6-1 and TRBJ2-7, with TRBD1 identical over 12 bases. The CDR3 is made up of 15 amino acids. With 3 bases clipped from V and 5 bases from J, the junction kept 5 bases outside the gene matches. From germline, CDR1 is MNHNS and CDR2 SASEGT. CDR3 loop: CASSDLGQGAHEQYF. As DNA, the CDR3 is TGTGCCAGCAGTGATCTGGGACAGGGGGCTCACGAGCAGTACTTC.

The chain is built from TRBV14 and TRBJ1-1, with D perhaps TRBD1 (6 bases). This CDR3 is built from 14 residues. CDR1 is SGHDN, CDR2 FVKESK, per germline. The germline V and J ends were trimmed by 1 base and 4 bases, with 10 bases remaining between them. CDR3 loop: CASSQVRGATEAFF. The CDR3 DNA follows: TGTGCCAGCAGCCAAGTTCGGGGGGCCACTGAAGCTTTCTTT. The variable domain in full, completed from reference TRBV14 and TRBJ1-1, reads EAGVTQFPSHSVIEKGQTVTLRCDPISGHDNLYWYRRVMGKEIKFLLHFVKESKQDESGMPNNRFLAERTGGTYSTLKVQPAELEDSGVYFCASSQVRGATEAFFGQGTRLTVV.

For the CDR3, the DNA is TGTGCCAGCAGCTCGCTATTGAATGAGCAGTTCTTC. Its protein is CASSSLLNEQFF. The J gene is TRBJ2-1, the V gene TRBV7-9; D gene uncertain. CDR3 length: 12 amino acids. Germline V gives CDR1 SEHNR, CDR2 FQNEAQ (reference sequence). The V end lost 4 bases, the J end lost 7 bases, and 8 bases lay between the germline ends.

V gene TRBV19 combines with J gene TRBJ1-5; D gene ambiguous. Between the trimmed V and J ends, which lost 5 bases and 2 bases, there was a span of 16 bases. The CDR3 totals 16 residues. Germline-derived CDR1 and CDR2 are LNHDA and SQIVND (reference sequence). DNA of the CDR3: TGTGCCAGTAGTTGGGCGTATGGTTTCCGCAATCAGCCCCAGCATTTT. It codes for CASSWAYGFRNQPQHF. Supplemented by reference TRBV19 and TRBJ1-5, the full variable domain reads DGGITQSPKYLFRKEGQNVTLSCEQNLNHDAMYWYRQDPGQGLRLIYYSQIVNDFQKGDIAEGYSVSREKKESFPLTVTSAQKNPTAFYLCASSWAYGFRNQPQHFGDGTRLSIL.

The chain is built from TRBV13 and TRBJ1-1; TRBD1 matches at 7 bases. The CDR3 runs to 15 residues. CDR1 and CDR2 from the germline V gene are PRHDT and FYEKMQ (reference sequence). Trimming cost V 7 bases and J 3 bases; bases outside gene matches: 11. For the CDR3, the DNA is TGTGCCAGCAAATCCTTAAAGGGGGCTTACACTGAAGCTTTCTTT. This encodes CASKSLKGAYTEAFF.

The V and J genes are TRBV5-1 and TRBJ2-7; D might be TRBD1 or TRBD2, each matching 5 bases. Trimming left V 4 bases short and J 3 bases short, with 20 bases between. This CDR3 region has 16 residues. The germline gives CDR1 SGHRS, CDR2 YFSETQ. The CDR3 loop is CASSVSPGTDFYEQYF. The CDR3 DNA sequence: TGCGCCAGCAGCGTCTCCCCCGGGACGGATTTCTACGAGCAGTACTTC.

This clone was observed a handful of times. J is TRBJ1-1 and V is TRBV4-3; the D is unclear. V was cut by 4 bases and J by 4 bases, with 19 bases left in between. The CDR3 loop spans 16 amino acids. Germline V gives CDR1 LGHNA, CDR2 YSLEER. The CDR3 DNA reads as TGCGCCAGCAGCCCAATAGGCGGGTTTGAGGGCACTGAAGCTTTCTTT. Translated, it gives CASSPIGGFEGTEAFF.

This chain connects TRBV10-2 to TRBJ2-7; no reliable D call. The CDR3 sequence is 11 residues long. V was cut by 4 bases and J by 3 bases, with 4 bases left in between. Per germline, CDR1 WSHSY and CDR2 SAAADI. DNA for the CDR3: TGCGCCAGCAGTGGTAACTACGAGCAGTACTTC. Translating it yields CASSGNYEQYF.

The rearrangement links TRBV6-4 to TRBJ2-3; a possible D gene is TRBD1 (6 bases). Trimming pared 4 bases from V and 2 bases from J, leaving 10 bases between. The CDR3 consists of 14 residues. Germline V CDR1 and CDR2: MRHNA, SNTAGT. The CDR3 coding sequence is TGTGCCAGCAGTGCAGGGGACCCCACAGATACGCAGTATTTT. It translates to CASSAGDPTDTQYF.

This sequence joins TRBV6-1 and TRBJ1-2, with a possible D match to TRBD1 (5 bases). V was cut by 7 bases and J by 8 bases, with 20 bases left in between. CDR3 length: 14 amino acids. Per germline, CDR1 MNHNS and CDR2 SASEGT. Here the CDR3 DNA reads TGTGCCAGCACCGATCCCTCGGGGCTATGGGGCTACACCTTC. Protein: CASTDPSGLWGYTF.